The 10 T cell receptor beta chains below come from one sample, sequenced in a study of early T cells in non-severe SARS-CoV-2 infection. Each CDR3 protein gets one entry after TCRdb re-called the 5' RACE reads with MiXCR. The sample shows more than 20,000 distinct CDR3 sequences, 4% of them seen only once. Sequenced input: whole blood. These receptor sequences come from an adult who was a healthcare worker with PCR-confirmed SARS-CoV-2 infection or an uninfected control (not recorded which).

At least ten counts were recorded for this clonotype. The chain is built from TRBV12-3 or TRBV12-4 and TRBJ2-7, with D perhaps TRBD1 or TRBD2 (5 bases each). The ends were cut back, 3 bases at V and 5 bases at J, with 14 bases in the middle. The CDR3 is 14 residues long. DNA for the CDR3: TGTGCCAGCAGTTTCCTAGCAGGGTTCAACGAGCAGTACTTC. Encoded protein: CASSFLAGFNEQYF.

This clonotype was picked up many times. This chain uses TRBV20-1 with TRBJ2-3; TRBD2 aligns across 9 bases. Trimming removed 3 bases from V and 1 base from J; junction bases left unmatched: 8. Germline CDR1 is DFQATT and CDR2 is SNEGSKA (reference sequence). The CDR3 extends over 16 amino acids. Here the CDR3 DNA reads TGCAGTGCTAGTGAGGCTAGCGGGGATGGCACAGATACGCAGTATTTT. Protein: CSASEASGDGTDTQYF.

This clonotype occurred many times. The V and J genes are TRBV4-3 and TRBJ1-5; 9 nucleotides match TRBD1. The V gene's germline CDR1 is LGHNA and CDR2 YSLEER. V was clipped by 4 bases and J by 2 bases; unmatched bases: 0. This CDR3 comprises 14 residues. CDR3 sequence reads: CASSRDRGNQPQHF. Here the CDR3 DNA reads TGCGCCAGCAGCCGGGACAGGGGCAATCAGCCCCAGCATTTT.

The chain combines TRBV10-2 with TRBJ2-7; TRBD1 matches at 7 bases. The CDR3 length is 13 residues. With V trimmed by 6 bases and J by 4 bases, 6 bases remained unmatched. Germline V CDR1 and CDR2: WSHSY, SAAADI. The CDR3 spells CASRMGTEYEQYF. The CDR3 DNA reads TGCGCCAGCAGGATGGGGACAGAATACGAGCAGTACTTC.

V is TRBV13 and J is TRBJ2-7, with D possibly TRBD1 on 6 matching bases. This CDR3 is 14 amino acids long. Trimming cost V 4 bases and J 2 bases, with 12 bases left between them. Germline CDR1 PRHDT, CDR2 FYEKMQ (reference sequence). The CDR3 reads CASSSPTGAYEQYF. The CDR3, as DNA: TGTGCCAGCAGCTCCCCGACAGGAGCCTACGAGCAGTACTTC.

This clonotype has ten or more counts. The gene calls are TRBV20-1 and TRBJ1-5; the D is unclear. Germline V gene sequence: CDR1 DFQATT, CDR2 SNEGSKA (reference sequence). The CDR3 extends over 13 amino acids. Trimming cost V 3 bases and J 3 bases, with 9 bases left between them. For the CDR3, the DNA is TGCAGTGCTAGGCGGCAGAACAATCAGCCCCAGCATTTT. Protein: CSARRQNNQPQHF.

This clonotype is classed as medium-sized. J is TRBJ2-3 and V is TRBV5-1, with D maybe TRBD1 (6 bases). CDR1 is SGHRS and CDR2 is YFSETQ in the germline V gene. The V end lost 4 bases, the J end lost 0 bases, and 15 bases lay between the germline ends. The CDR3 contains 16 residues. The CDR3 sequence is CASSRYGTTSTDTQYF. The CDR3 bases are TGCGCCAGCAGCCGGTACGGGACAACTAGCACAGATACGCAGTATTTT.

This clonotype was seen at least ten times. CDR3 coding DNA: TGTGCCAGCAGCATTAGCGGGGGGTTCACAGATACGCAGTATTTT. Its protein is CASSISGGFTDTQYF. The V call is TRBV11-3, the J call TRBJ2-3; 10 bases are shared with TRBD2. This CDR3 region has 15 residues. V gave up 5 bases and J gave up 2 bases; unmatched junction bases: 4. Germline V CDR1 and CDR2: SGHNT, YENEEA.

This clonotype was detected many times. The rearrangement links TRBV29-1 to TRBJ1-3; D is unresolved. V dropped 5 bases and J dropped 0 bases, with 5 bases sitting between them. Germline values: CDR1 SQVTM, CDR2 ANQGSEA. The CDR3 consists of 12 residues. The CDR3 reads CSVLSSGNTIYF. CDR3 sequence (DNA): TGCAGCGTTTTAAGCTCTGGAAACACCATATATTTT.

This clonotype was detected a few times. This sequence joins TRBV10-3 and TRBJ2-2, with D possibly matching TRBD1 (5 bases). Germline CDR1 ENHRY, CDR2 SYGVKD. V lost 6 bases and J lost 5, with 7 bases in between. The CDR3 contains 12 residues. CDR3 sequence reads: CAIRAGTGELFF. The CDR3 nucleotides are TGTGCCATCAGGGCAGGGACCGGGGAGCTGTTTTTT.